This passage covers 9 T cell receptor beta chains from one sample sequenced in a study of T cell responses to AZD1222 COVID-19 vaccine. This table comes from immunoSEQ multiplex PCR, and its TCRdb copy is limited to in-frame clones, with some not included. Seen here are approximately 100,000 clones, around nine tenths observed once, and the top ten hold around 3.2%. The input for sequencing was peripheral blood, taken on day 0 of AZD1222 vaccination. The receptor source for this set is an adult in good health.

The sample holds one count of this clone. The J gene is TRBJ1-1, the V gene TRBV13; the match to TRBD1 covers 8 bases. Trimming removed 5 bases from V and 8 bases from J; junction bases left unmatched: 19. The germline CDR1 and CDR2 sequences are PRHDT and FYEKMQ (reference sequence). The CDR3 runs 17 residues. Here the CDR3 reads CASSEAGGAFPLDEAFF. The CDR3 DNA reads as TGTGCCAGCAGCGAAGCAGGGGGCGCTTTTCCGTTGGACGAAGCTTTCTTT.

This chain connects TRBV11-2 to TRBJ2-5; D is uncertain. The germline gives CDR1 SGHAT, CDR2 FQNNGV. The V end was cut by 5 bases, the J end by 5 bases, with 18 bases between. CDR3 length: 15 amino acids. The CDR3: CASSANNNWGETQYF. CDR3 bases: TGTGCCAGCAGCGCAAATAATAATTGGGGTGAGACCCAGTACTTC. Together with reference TRBV11-2 and TRBJ2-5, the CDR3 gives the full variable domain: EAGVAQSPRYKIIEKRQSVAFWCNPISGHATLYWYQQILGQGPKLLIQFQNNGVVDDSQLPKDRFSAERLKGVDSTLKIQPAKLEDSAVYLCASSANNNWGETQYFGPGTRLLVL.

In its sample, this clone was seen a few times. V and J are TRBV6-6 and TRBJ1-4, with no clear D. This CDR3 is built from 13 residues. In germline, CDR1 is MNHNY, CDR2 SVGAGI (reference sequence). Trimming shortened V by 3 bases and J by 4 bases, and 6 bases separated the two germline ends. CDR3 sequence: CASSYNLNEKLFF. The CDR3 coding sequence is TGTGCCAGCAGTTATAACCTTAATGAAAAACTGTTTTTT.

The rearrangement links TRBV18 to TRBJ1-6, with TRBD1 as a possible D gene (5 bases). The V and J ends lost 3 bases and 9 bases respectively, with 18 bases between them. CDR3 length: 16 residues. Germline loops: CDR1 KGHSH, CDR2 LQKENI. CDR3 nucleotides: TGTGCCAGCTCACCCTCAGGGTATGTCGTTACTTCACCCCTCCACTTT. It yields the protein CASSPSGYVVTSPLHF. The full variable domain, in which reference TRBV18 and TRBJ1-6 provide the parts outside the CDR3, is NAGVMQNPRHLVRRRGQEARLRCSPMKGHSHVYWYRQLPEEGLKFMVYLQKENIIDESGMPKERFSAEFPKEGPSILRIQQVVRGDSAAYFCASSPSGYVVTSPLHFGNGTRLTVT.

The rearrangement uses TRBV18 and TRBJ2-3; 14 bases are a match to TRBD2. This CDR3 comprises 16 residues. V was clipped by 3 bases and J by 2 bases; unmatched bases: 1. The germline V gene encodes CDR1 KGHSH and CDR2 LQKENI. The CDR3 protein is CASSPGLAGVTDTQYF. The CDR3 coding sequence is TGTGCCAGCTCACCGGGACTAGCGGGGGTCACAGATACGCAGTATTTT.

V and J are TRBV27 and TRBJ2-5; D call uncertain. The CDR3 has 13 residues. V was trimmed by 6 bases and J by 7 bases, leaving 15 bases between them. Germline loops: CDR1 MNHEY, CDR2 SMNVEV (reference sequence). CDR3 DNA: TGTGCCAGCAGAAGAGACCTGGTTGGGACCCAGTACTTC. This sequence encodes CASRRDLVGTQYF.

Note on this clone: A read error may produce the germline difference seen at one junction end. The chain employs TRBV9 and TRBJ1-2, with D maybe TRBD1 (5 bases). In germline, CDR1 is SGDLS, CDR2 YYNGEE. The CDR3 has 12 amino acids. CDR3 DNA sequence: TGTGCCAGCAGCGTAGACCAGGGTCTCCTCTTCTTC. Amino acid sequence: CASSVDQGLLFF.

The chain uses TRBV5-4 and TRBJ2-5, with 7 nucleotides matching TRBD1. CDR1 SGHNT and CDR2 YYREEE come from the germline V gene (reference sequence). The CDR3 extends over 15 amino acids. V shed 4 bases and J 5 bases; nucleotides not matched to a gene: 11. The CDR3 DNA follows: TGTGCCAGCAGCCCTTACTTAGACAGGGTCGAGACCCAGTACTTC. Translating gives CASSPYLDRVETQYF.

V and J are TRBV5-4 and TRBJ2-1; D remains unclear. V was clipped by 4 bases and J by 5 bases, with 7 bases between them. Looked up from germline, CDR1 is SGHNT and CDR2 is YYREEE (reference sequence). The CDR3 is 12 amino acids. This CDR3 reads CASSPYDNEQFF. The CDR3 DNA reads as TGTGCCAGCAGCCCCTATGACAATGAGCAGTTCTTC.